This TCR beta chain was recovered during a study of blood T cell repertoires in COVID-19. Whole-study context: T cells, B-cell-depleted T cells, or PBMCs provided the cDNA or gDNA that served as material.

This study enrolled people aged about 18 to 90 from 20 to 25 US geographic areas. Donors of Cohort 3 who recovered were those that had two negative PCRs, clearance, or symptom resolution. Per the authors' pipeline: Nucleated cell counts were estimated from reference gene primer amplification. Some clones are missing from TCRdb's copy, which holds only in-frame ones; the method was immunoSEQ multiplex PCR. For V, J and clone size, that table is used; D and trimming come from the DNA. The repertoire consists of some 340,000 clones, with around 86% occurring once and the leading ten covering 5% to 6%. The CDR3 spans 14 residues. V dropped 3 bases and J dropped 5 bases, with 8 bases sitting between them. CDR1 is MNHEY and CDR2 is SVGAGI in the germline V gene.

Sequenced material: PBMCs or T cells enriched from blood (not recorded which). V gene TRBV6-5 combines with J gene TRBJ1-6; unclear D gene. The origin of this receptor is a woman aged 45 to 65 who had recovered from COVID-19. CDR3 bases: TGTGCCAGCAGTTATTTTCAGAATAATTCACCCCTCCACTTT. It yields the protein CASSYFQNNSPLHF.